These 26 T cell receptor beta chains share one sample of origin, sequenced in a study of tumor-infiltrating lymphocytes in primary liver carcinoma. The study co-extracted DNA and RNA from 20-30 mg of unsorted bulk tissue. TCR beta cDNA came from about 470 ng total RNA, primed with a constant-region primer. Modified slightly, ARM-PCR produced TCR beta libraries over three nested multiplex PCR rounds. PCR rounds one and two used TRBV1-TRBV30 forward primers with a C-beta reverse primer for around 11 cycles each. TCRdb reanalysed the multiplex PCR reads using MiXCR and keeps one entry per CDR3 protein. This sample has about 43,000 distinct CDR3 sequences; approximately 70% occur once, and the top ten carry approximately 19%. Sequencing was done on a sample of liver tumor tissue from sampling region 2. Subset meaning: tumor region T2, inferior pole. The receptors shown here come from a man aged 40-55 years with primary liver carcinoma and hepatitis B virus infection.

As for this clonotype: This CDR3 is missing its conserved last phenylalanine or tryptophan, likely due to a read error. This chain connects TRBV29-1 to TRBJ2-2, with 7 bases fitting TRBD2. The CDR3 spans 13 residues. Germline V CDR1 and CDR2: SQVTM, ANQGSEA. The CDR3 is CSVEGEAGGGLFL. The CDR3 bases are TGCAGCGTTGAAGGGGAGGCGGGCGGGGGGCTGTTTCTT.

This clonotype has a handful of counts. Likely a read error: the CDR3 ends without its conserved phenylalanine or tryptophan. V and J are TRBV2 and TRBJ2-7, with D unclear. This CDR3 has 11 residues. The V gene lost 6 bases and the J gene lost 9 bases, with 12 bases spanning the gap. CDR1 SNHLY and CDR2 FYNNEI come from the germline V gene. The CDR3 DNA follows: TGTGCCAGCAGCCCAAAGGCTGGGCAGTACCTC. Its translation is CASSPKAGQYL.

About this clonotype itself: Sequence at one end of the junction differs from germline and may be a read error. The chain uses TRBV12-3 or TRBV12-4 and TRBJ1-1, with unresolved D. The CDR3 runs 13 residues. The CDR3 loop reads CASSFDMNTEAFF. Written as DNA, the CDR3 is TGTGCCAGCAGTTTTGACATGAACACTGAAGCCTTCTTT.

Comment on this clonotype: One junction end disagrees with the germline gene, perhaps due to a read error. The CDR3 region is CANSFSPIGELFF. CDR3 bases: TGTGCCAACAGTTTCTCCCCAATCGGGGAGCTGTTTTTT. The gene calls are TRBV6-6 and TRBJ2-2; D gene ambiguous. The germline V gene has CDR1 MNHNY and CDR2 SVGAGI (reference sequence). There are 13 residues in the CDR3.

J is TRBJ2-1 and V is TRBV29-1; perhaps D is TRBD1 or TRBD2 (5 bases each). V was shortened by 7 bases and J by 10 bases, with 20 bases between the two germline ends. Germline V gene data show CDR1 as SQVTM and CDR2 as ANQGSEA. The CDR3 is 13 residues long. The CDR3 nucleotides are TGCAGCGGTGGACTGCTTAGAGGGGACGAGCAGTTCTTC. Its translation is CSGGLLRGDEQFF.

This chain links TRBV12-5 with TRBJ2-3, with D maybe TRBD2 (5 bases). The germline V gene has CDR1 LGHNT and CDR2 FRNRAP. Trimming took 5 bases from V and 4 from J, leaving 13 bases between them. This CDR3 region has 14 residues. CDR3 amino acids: CASGPGIQADTQYF. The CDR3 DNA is TGTGCTAGTGGTCCCGGGATCCAGGCAGATACGCAGTATTTT.

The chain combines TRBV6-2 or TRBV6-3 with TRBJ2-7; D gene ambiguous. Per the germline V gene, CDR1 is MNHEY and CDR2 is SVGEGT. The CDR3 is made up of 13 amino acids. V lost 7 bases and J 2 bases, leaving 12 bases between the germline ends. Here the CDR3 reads CASNYKIPYEQYF. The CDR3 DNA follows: TGTGCCAGCAACTACAAGATACCCTACGAGCAGTACTTC.

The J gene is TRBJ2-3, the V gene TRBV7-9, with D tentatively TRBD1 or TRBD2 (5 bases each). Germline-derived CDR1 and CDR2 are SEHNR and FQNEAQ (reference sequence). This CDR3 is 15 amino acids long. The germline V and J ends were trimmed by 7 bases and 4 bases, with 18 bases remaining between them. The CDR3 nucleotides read TGTGCCAGCACATCGGACAAGGACGGGGCAGATACGCAGTATTTT. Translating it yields CASTSDKDGADTQYF.

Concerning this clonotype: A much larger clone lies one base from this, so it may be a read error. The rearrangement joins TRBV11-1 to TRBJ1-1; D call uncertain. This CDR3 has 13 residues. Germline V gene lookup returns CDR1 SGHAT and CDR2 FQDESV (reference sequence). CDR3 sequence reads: CACSLIRNTEAFF. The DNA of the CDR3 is TGTGCCTGCAGCTTAATCCGGAACACTGAAGCTTTCTTT.

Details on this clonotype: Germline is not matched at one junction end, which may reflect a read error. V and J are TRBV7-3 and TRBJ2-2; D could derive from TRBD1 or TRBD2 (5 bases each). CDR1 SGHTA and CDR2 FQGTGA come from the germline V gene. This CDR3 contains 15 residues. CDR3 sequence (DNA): TGTGTCAGCAGCTTATGCAGGGACAACACCGGGGAGCTGTTTTTT. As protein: CVSSLCRDNTGELFF.

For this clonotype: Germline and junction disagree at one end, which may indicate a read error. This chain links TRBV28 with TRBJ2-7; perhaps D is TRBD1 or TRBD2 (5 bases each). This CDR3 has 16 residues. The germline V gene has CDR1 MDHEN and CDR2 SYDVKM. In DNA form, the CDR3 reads TGTGGCAGCACCCCCTTTGGGACCAGCGGTTTCTACGAGCAGTACTTC. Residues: CGSTPFGTSGFYEQYF.

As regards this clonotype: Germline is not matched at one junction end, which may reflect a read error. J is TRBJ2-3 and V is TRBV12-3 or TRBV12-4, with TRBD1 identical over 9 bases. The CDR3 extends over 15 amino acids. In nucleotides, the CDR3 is TGTGCCTGCAGTTGGGACAGGGATGGATCAGGTACGCAGTATTTT. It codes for CACSWDRDGSGTQYF.

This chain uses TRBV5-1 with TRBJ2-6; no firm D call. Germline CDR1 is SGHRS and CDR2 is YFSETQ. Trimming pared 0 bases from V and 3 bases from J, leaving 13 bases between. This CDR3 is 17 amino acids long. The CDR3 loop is CASSLDSPSDGANVLTF. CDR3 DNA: TGCGCCAGCAGCTTGGACTCACCTTCCGATGGGGCCAACGTCCTGACTTTC.

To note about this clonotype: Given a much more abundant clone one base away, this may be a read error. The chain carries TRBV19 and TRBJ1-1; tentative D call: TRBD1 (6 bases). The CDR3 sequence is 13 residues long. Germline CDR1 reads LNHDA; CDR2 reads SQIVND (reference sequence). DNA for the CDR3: TGTGCCAATAGTCCGACCAGGGGTACTGAAGCTTTCTTT. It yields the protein CANSPTRGTEAFF.

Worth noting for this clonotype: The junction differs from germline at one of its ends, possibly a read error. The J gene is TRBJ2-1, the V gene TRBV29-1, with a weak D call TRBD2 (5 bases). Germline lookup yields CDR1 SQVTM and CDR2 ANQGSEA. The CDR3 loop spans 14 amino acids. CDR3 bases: TGCAGCGTTGATGGTGGTGGGAGAAGAAATGAACAGTTCTTC. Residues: CSVDGGGRRNEQFF.

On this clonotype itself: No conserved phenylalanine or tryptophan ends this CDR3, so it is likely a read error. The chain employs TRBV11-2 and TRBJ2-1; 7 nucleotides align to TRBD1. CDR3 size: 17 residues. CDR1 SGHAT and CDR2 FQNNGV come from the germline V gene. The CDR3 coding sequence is TGTGACGGCAGCTTAGATCTAAGGACAGGATTTGACAATGAGCAGTTCCTC. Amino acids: CDGSLDLRTGFDNEQFL.

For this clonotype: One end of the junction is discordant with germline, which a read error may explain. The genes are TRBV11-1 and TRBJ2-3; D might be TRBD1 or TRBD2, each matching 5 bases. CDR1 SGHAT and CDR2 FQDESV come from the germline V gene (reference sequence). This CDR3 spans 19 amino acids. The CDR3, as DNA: TGTGTCAGCAACCCTGGGGGAAGCTCTGTTGGAGCCCGCACAGATACGCAGTATTTT. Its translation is CVSNPGGSSVGARTDTQYF.

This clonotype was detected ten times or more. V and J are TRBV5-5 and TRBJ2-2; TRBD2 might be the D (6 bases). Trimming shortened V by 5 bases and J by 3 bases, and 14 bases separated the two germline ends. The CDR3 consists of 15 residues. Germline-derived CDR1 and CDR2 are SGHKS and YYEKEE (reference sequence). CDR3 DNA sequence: TGTGCCAGCAGTGGGGCTAGCGTCTACACCGGGGAGCTGTTTTTT. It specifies CASSGASVYTGELFF.

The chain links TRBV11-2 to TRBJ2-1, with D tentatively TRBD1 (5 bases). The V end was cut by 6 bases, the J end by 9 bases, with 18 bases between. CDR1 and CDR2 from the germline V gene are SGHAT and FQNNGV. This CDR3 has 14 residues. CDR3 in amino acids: CASSLRMGRSEQFF. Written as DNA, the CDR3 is TGTGCCAGCAGTTTAAGGATGGGGCGGAGTGAGCAGTTCTTC.

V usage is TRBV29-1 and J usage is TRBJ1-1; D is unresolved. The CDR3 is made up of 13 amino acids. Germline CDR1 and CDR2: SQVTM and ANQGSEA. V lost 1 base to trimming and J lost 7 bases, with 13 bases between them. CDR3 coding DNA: TGCAGCGTTGAAGTCCGGGGTAGGGTTGAAGCTTTCTTT. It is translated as CSVEVRGRVEAFF.

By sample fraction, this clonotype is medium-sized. CDR3 residues: CASSRSDRGYEQYF. In nucleotides, the CDR3 is TGCGCCAGCAGCCGCAGTGACAGAGGATACGAGCAGTACTTC. The chain employs TRBV4-1 and TRBJ2-7; D perhaps matches TRBD1 (5 bases). The ends were cut back, 4 bases at V and 4 bases at J, with 14 bases in the middle. The germline V gene has CDR1 MGHRA and CDR2 YSYEKL. The CDR3 extends over 14 amino acids.

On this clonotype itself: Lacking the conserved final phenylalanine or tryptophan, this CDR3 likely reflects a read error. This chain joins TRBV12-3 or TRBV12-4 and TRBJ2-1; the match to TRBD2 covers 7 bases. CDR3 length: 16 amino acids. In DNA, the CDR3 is TGTGCCAGCAGTCGGAGGGAGGGGCGCTCCGACAATGAGCAGTTCTTA. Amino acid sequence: CASSRREGRSDNEQFL.

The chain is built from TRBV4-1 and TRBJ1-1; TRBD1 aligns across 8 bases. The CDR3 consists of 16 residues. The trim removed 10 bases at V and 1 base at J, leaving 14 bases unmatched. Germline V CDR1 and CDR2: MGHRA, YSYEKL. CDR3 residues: CANSQDWTGTNTEAFF. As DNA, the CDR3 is TGCGCCAATAGCCAAGATTGGACAGGGACGAACACTGAAGCTTTCTTT.

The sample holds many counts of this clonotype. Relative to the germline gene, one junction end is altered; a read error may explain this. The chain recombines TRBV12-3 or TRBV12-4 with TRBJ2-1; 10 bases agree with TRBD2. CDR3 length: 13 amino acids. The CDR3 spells CASSLRLAGVFVF. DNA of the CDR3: TGTGCCAGCAGTTTACGGCTAGCGGGAGTCTTTGTCTTC.

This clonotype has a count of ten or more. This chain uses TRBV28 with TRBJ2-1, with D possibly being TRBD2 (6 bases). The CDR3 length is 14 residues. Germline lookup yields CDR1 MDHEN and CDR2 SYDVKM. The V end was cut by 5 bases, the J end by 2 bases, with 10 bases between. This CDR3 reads CASSRDLAYNEQFF. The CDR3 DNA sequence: TGTGCCAGCAGTCGGGACTTGGCCTACAATGAGCAGTTCTTC.

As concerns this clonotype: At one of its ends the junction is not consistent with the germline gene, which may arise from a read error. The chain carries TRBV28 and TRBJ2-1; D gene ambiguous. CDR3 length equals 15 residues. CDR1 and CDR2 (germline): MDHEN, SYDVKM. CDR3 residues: CPSRNSRSSYNEQFF. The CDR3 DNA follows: TGTCCCAGCAGAAATAGCAGGAGCTCTTACAATGAGCAGTTCTTC.